The clone carrying this T cell receptor (beta chain) was counted a single time. The junction departs from germline at one end; a sequencing error may be responsible. Thyroid surgery took place with no prior treatment in any patient. This sample stems from a study of metastatic and nonmetastatic thyroid tumors. TCRdb re-called clones via MiXCR from the PCR reads. The sample has 20,000 to 25,000 clones, around 10% seen once; the top ten hold roughly 7.6%. Sequencing used blood. This clonotype was obtained from a female donor with papillary thyroid cancer or a benign thyroid nodule (not recorded which). Some clones in this sample may be carry-over from other donors' samples.

The CDR3 nucleotides are TGTGCCAGCAGCCCACAGAACAATGAGCAGGGCTTC. It specifies CASSPQNNEQGF. The V call is TRBV6-2 or TRBV6-3, the J call TRBJ2-1; weak D call: TRBD1 (5 bases). The CDR3 has 12 residues. CDR1 is MNHEY and CDR2 is SVGEGT in the germline V gene.